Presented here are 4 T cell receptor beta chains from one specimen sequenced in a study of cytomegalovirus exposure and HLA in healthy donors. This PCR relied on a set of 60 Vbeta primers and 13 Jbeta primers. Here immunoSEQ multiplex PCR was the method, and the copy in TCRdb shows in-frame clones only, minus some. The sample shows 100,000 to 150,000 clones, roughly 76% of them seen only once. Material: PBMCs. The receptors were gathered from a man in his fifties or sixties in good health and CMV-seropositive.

The DNA for the CDR3 is TGTGCCATCAGTGAAGGGGGCTGGAGCGGAGAGACCCAGTACTTC. The encoded protein is CAISEGGWSGETQYF. V is TRBV10-3 and J is TRBJ2-5; 7 nucleotides align to TRBD1. The V segment lost 3 bases and the J segment 4 bases; nucleotides outside the gene matches: 8. Germline CDR1 and CDR2: ENHRY and SYGVKD. The CDR3 contains 15 residues.

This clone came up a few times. CDR3 sequence: CASSVGGQGNTQYF. The CDR3 nucleotides are TGTGCCAGCAGCGTAGGGGGACAGGGGAATACGCAGTATTTT. The chain uses TRBV9 and TRBJ2-3, with 10 bases lining up with TRBD1. Unmatched junction bases numbered 2, after V lost 0 bases and J lost 7 bases. The germline gives CDR1 SGDLS, CDR2 YYNGEE. The CDR3 runs 14 residues.

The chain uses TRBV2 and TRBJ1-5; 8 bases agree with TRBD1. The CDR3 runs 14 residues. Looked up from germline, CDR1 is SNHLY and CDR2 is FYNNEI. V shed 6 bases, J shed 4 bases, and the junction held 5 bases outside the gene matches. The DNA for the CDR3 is TGTGCCAGCAGCACGGACAGGGTAAATCAGCCCCAGCATTTT. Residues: CASSTDRVNQPQHF.

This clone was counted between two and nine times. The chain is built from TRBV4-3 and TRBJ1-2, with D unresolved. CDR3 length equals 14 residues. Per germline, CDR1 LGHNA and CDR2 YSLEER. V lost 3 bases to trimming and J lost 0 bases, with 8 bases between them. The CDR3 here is CASSQAPPNYGYTF. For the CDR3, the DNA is TGCGCCAGCAGCCAGGCTCCCCCTAACTATGGCTACACCTTC.